A single sample is the source of the 20 T cell receptor beta chains below, sequenced in a study of cytomegalovirus exposure and HLA in healthy donors. PCR amplification relied on 60 Vbeta primers (plus 13 Jbeta primers). Profiled with immunoSEQ multiplex PCR; TCRdb holds only in-frame clones, not every one. The sample carries 280,000 or so clones, 85% to 90% recorded once. Sequencing was carried out using PBMCs. These receptors came from a woman between 18 and 29 years old in good health and CMV-seronegative.

For the CDR3, the DNA is TGTGCCAGCAGCTTAGTTGGGACAGGTAGCTCCTACGAGCAGTACTTC. This encodes CASSLVGTGSSYEQYF. V usage is TRBV7-8 and J usage is TRBJ2-7; 8 bases are a match to TRBD1. This CDR3 contains 16 residues. Germline V lookup: CDR1 SGHVS, CDR2 FQNEAQ. V gave up 1 base and J gave up 0 bases; unmatched junction bases: 5. The complete variable domain, with remaining parts taken from reference TRBV7-8 and TRBJ2-7, reads GAGVSQSPRYKVAKRGQDVALRCDPISGHVSLFWYQQALGQGPEFLTYFQNEAQLDKSGLPSDRFFAERPEGSVSTLKIQRTQQEDSAVYLCASSLVGTGSSYEQYFGPGTRLTVT.

The V call is TRBV6-5, the J call TRBJ1-2, with TRBD1 matching over 12 bases. Germline trimming cut 2 bases from V and 4 bases from J; bases unmatched to any gene: 2. The length of the CDR3 is 15 residues. The germline CDR1 and CDR2 sequences are MNHEY and SVGAGI. CDR3 in amino acids: CASSYGGQGAYGYTF. CDR3 coding DNA: TGTGCCAGCAGTTACGGGGGACAGGGGGCCTATGGCTACACCTTC.

This clone was detected once. This sequence joins TRBV18 and TRBJ2-1; TRBD2 aligns across 7 bases. Unmatched junction bases numbered 9, after V lost 6 bases and J lost 7 bases. This CDR3 comprises 14 residues. CDR1 and CDR2 from the germline V gene are KGHSH and LQKENI. CDR3 in DNA: TGTGCCAGCTCGGAGGCGGGGGAACCGAATGAGCAGTTCTTC. Translation: CASSEAGEPNEQFF.

This chain links TRBV6-5 with TRBJ2-7; 8 bases map to TRBD1. Germline CDR1 MNHEY, CDR2 SVGAGI. V shed 0 bases and J 3 bases; nucleotides not matched to a gene: 4. The CDR3 is made up of 15 amino acids. The chain's CDR3 is CASSYSAGGFYEQYF. CDR3 coding DNA: TGTGCCAGCAGTTACTCGGCAGGGGGCTTCTACGAGCAGTACTTC.

The V gene is TRBV5-4, the J gene TRBJ1-2; TRBD1 agrees at 8 bases. Germline V CDR1 and CDR2: SGHNT, YYREEE (reference sequence). Trimming took 0 bases from V and 0 from J; bases not matched to a gene: 4. The CDR3 length is 16 residues. CDR3: CASSLAQGVANYGYTF. CDR3 sequence (DNA): TGTGCCAGCAGCTTGGCACAGGGGGTAGCTAACTATGGCTACACCTTC. Together with reference TRBV5-4 and TRBJ1-2, the CDR3 gives the full variable domain: ETGVTQSPTHLIKTRGQQVTLRCSSQSGHNTVSWYQQALGQGPQFIFQYYREEENGRGNFPPRFSGLQFPNYSSELNVNALELDDSALYLCASSLAQGVANYGYTFGSGTRLTVV.

The rearrangement uses TRBV28 and TRBJ1-2; 8 bases fit TRBD1. The CDR3 extends over 15 amino acids. Germline CDR1 reads MDHEN; CDR2 reads SYDVKM. After removal of 2 bases from V and 8 bases from J, the junction contained 10 bases not matched to a gene. This CDR3 reads CASSLIRGPILGYTF. CDR3 sequence (DNA): TGTGCCAGCAGTTTAATCAGGGGGCCTATTTTAGGCTACACCTTC.

This clone has just a few counts. The chain links TRBV10-3 to TRBJ1-2; D perhaps matches TRBD1 (5 bases). The V gene lost 6 bases and the J gene lost 5 bases, with 25 bases spanning the gap. This CDR3 spans 17 amino acids. Germline CDR1 reads ENHRY; CDR2 reads SYGVKD. CDR3 bases: TGTGCCATCAGCCCAGGTGGGGGTCCCCCCGGGGGATATGGCTACACCTTC. Amino acid sequence: CAISPGGGPPGGYGYTF.

The chain is built from TRBV27 and TRBJ2-7; D might be TRBD2 (6 bases). The germline V and J ends were trimmed by 3 bases and 0 bases, with 9 bases remaining between them. The germline V gene has CDR1 MNHEY and CDR2 SMNVEV (reference sequence). The CDR3 runs 14 residues. Written as DNA, the CDR3 is TGTGCCAGCAGTTTCGGGGGAGACTCCTACGAGCAGTACTTC. Encoded protein: CASSFGGDSYEQYF.

This clone was counted a single time. This chain links TRBV18 with TRBJ1-1; D is uncertain. V lost 5 bases, J lost 3 bases, and 7 bases lay in between. Germline V gene data show CDR1 as KGHSH and CDR2 as LQKENI. The CDR3 runs to 12 residues. CDR3 sequence: CASSSTDTEAFF. Written as DNA, the CDR3 is TGTGCCAGCTCATCAACAGACACTGAAGCTTTCTTT.

This rearrangement joins TRBV29-1 to TRBJ2-1, with TRBD2 identical over 10 bases. The CDR3 is 13 residues long. The V gene end was trimmed by 8 bases and the J gene end by 0 bases; junction bases not matched to a gene: 1. Germline V lookup: CDR1 SQVTM, CDR2 ANQGSEA. CDR3: CSLAGDSYNEQFF. The CDR3 DNA reads TGCAGCCTAGCGGGGGACTCCTACAATGAGCAGTTCTTC.

Concerning this clone: The junction departs from the called germline gene at one end, perhaps through a read error. Other nucleotide sequences in the sample specify the same CDR3. The chain is built from TRBV6-5 and TRBJ1-6; perhaps TRBD1 as D (5 bases). Germline CDR1 MNHEY, CDR2 SVGAGI. The CDR3 has 14 amino acids. The CDR3 DNA sequence: TGTGCCAGCAGTTATCAGGACAATAATTCCCCCCTCCACTTT. Encoded protein: CASSYQDNNSPLHF.

The V and J genes are TRBV27 and TRBJ2-7; possibly TRBD1 for D (5 bases). V dropped 3 bases and J dropped 5 bases, with 11 bases sitting between them. The CDR3 covers 13 residues. The germline gives CDR1 MNHEY, CDR2 SMNVEV (reference sequence). CDR3 protein: CASSLGRVHEQYF. In DNA form, the CDR3 reads TGTGCCAGCAGTTTGGGCAGGGTGCACGAGCAGTACTTC.

The V call is TRBV19, the J call TRBJ2-6; no clear D gene. Germline V CDR1 and CDR2: LNHDA, SQIVND (reference sequence). V lost 1 base, J lost 3 bases, and 7 bases lay in between. CDR3 length: 15 residues. The CDR3 DNA reads TGTGCCAGTAGTATAGTCGTACTTGGGGCCAACGTCCTGACTTTC. It specifies CASSIVVLGANVLTF.

The chain joins TRBV28 to TRBJ1-5; 7 bases are shared with TRBD1. Trimming took 4 bases from V and 1 from J; bases not matched to a gene: 4. In germline, CDR1 is MDHEN, CDR2 SYDVKM. The CDR3 runs 15 residues. CDR3 region: CASSSRDSSNQPQHF. The CDR3 nucleotides read TGTGCCAGCAGTTCACGGGACAGCAGCAATCAGCCCCAGCATTTT.

The chain recombines TRBV7-2 with TRBJ2-2; 7 nucleotides align to TRBD2. The CDR3 consists of 16 residues. In germline, CDR1 is SGHTA, CDR2 FQGNSA. With V trimmed by 4 bases and J by 4 bases, 9 bases remained unmatched. CDR3 in amino acids: CASSSRWTRPTGELFF. CDR3 sequence (DNA): TGTGCCAGCAGCTCCCGATGGACTAGACCCACCGGGGAGCTGTTTTTT.

This sequence joins TRBV11-2 and TRBJ2-7; possible D gene TRBD2, 5 bases. Germline V CDR1 and CDR2: SGHAT, FQNNGV. V lost 1 base and J lost 0, with 10 bases in between. This CDR3 has 15 residues. DNA of the CDR3: TGTGCCAGCAGCTTAGGCGGGTGGTCCTCCTACGAGCAGTACTTC. Its protein is CASSLGGWSSYEQYF.

This clone was found once. This chain uses TRBV19 with TRBJ1-2; no reliable D call. This CDR3 has 14 amino acids. Deletions cut 3 bases from V and 8 bases from J, with 16 bases between. The germline V gene encodes CDR1 LNHDA and CDR2 SQIVND (reference sequence). The CDR3 here is CASSILVHGLGYTF. Here the CDR3 DNA reads TGTGCCAGTAGTATTTTGGTTCATGGCCTCGGCTACACCTTC.

This clone was seen once. V usage is TRBV4-1 and J usage is TRBJ2-3; possible D gene TRBD2, 5 bases. CDR1 MGHRA and CDR2 YSYEKL come from the germline V gene. Trimming cost V 0 bases and J 4 bases, with 8 bases left between them. This CDR3 has 14 residues. The CDR3 DNA is TGCGCCAGCAGCCAAGAGGGGAGCCCAGATACGCAGTATTTT. Its translation: CASSQEGSPDTQYF.

The chain combines TRBV2 with TRBJ1-1; no clear D. V dropped 5 bases and J dropped 10 bases, with 14 bases sitting between them. The CDR3 totals 12 residues. The germline V gene encodes CDR1 SNHLY and CDR2 FYNNEI. DNA of the CDR3: TGTGCCAGCAGTTGGACTATTCCCGGAGCTTTCTTT. This sequence encodes CASSWTIPGAFF.

The rearrangement uses TRBV5-6 and TRBJ1-2, with 7 bases lining up with TRBD1. V was pared by 2 bases and J by 9 bases, with 13 bases of the junction left unmatched. Germline CDR1 SGHDT, CDR2 YYEEEE. The CDR3 contains 15 residues. For the CDR3, the DNA is TGTGCCAGCAGCTTTAAGGACAGGCCCCCCTGGAGCTACACCTTC. Amino acids: CASSFKDRPPWSYTF.